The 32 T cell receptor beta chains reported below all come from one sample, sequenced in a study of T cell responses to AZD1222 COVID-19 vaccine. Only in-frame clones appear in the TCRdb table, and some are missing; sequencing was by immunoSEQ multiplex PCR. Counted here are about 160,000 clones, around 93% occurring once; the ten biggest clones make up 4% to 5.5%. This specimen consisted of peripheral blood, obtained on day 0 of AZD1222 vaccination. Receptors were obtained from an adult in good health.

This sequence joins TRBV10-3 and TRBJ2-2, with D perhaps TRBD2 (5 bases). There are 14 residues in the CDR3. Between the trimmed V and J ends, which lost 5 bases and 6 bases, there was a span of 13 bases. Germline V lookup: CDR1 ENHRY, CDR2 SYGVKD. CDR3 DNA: TGTGCCATCAGTCGCCCCAGCGGAGCCGGGGAGCTGTTTTTT. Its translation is CAISRPSGAGELFF.

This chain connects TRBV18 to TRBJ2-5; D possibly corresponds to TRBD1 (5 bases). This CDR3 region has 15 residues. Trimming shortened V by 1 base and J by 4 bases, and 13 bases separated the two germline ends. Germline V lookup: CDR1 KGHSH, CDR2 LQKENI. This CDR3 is CASSPLRPGLETQYF. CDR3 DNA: TGTGCCAGCTCACCACTCCGACCAGGGTTAGAGACCCAGTACTTC. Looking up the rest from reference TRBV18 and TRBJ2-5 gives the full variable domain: NAGVMQNPRHLVRRRGQEARLRCSPMKGHSHVYWYRQLPEEGLKFMVYLQKENIIDESGMPKERFSAEFPKEGPSILRIQQVVRGDSAAYFCASSPLRPGLETQYFGPGTRLLVL.

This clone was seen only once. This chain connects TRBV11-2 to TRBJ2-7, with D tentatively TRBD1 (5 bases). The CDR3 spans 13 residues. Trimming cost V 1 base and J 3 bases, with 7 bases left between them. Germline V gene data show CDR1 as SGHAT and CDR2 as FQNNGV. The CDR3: CASSLGQNYEQYF. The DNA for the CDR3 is TGTGCCAGCAGCTTAGGACAGAACTACGAGCAGTACTTC.

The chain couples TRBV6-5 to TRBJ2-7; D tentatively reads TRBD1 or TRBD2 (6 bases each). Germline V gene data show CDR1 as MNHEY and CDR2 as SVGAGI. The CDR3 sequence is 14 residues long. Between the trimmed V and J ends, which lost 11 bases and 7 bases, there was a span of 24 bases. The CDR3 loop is CASGGDTIIGEQYF. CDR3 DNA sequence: TGTGCCTCCGGAGGGGACACCATTATTGGGGAGCAGTACTTC.

The CDR3 nucleotides read TGCGCCAGCAGCTCCCTCGGTGAGCAGTTCTTC. It yields the protein CASSSLGEQFF. V and J are TRBV4-3 and TRBJ2-1; D not certain. Germline lookup yields CDR1 LGHNA and CDR2 YSLEER. The CDR3 totals 11 residues. V was cut by 5 bases and J by 9 bases, with 8 bases left in between.

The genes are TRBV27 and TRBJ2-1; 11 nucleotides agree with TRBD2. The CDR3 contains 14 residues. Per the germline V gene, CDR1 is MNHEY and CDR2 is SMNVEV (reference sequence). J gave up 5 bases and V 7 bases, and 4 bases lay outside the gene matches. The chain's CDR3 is CASKELAGDNEQFF. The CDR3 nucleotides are TGTGCCAGCAAGGAACTAGCGGGGGACAATGAGCAGTTCTTC.

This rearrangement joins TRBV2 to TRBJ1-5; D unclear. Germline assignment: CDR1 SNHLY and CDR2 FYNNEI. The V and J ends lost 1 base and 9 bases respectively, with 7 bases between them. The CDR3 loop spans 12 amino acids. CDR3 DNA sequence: TGTGCCAGCAGTGAAGTTTACCGGCCCCAGCATTTT. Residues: CASSEVYRPQHF.

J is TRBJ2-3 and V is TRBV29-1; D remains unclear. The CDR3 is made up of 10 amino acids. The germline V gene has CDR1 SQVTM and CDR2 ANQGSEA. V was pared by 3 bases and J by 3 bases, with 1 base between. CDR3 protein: CSVDTDTQYF. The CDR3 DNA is TGCAGCGTTGATACAGATACGCAGTATTTT.

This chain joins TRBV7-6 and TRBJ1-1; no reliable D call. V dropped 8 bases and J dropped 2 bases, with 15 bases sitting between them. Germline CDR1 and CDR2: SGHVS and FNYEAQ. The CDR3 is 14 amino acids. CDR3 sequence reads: CASGPSNINTEAFF. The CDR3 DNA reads TGTGCCAGCGGCCCTTCCAATATTAACACTGAAGCTTTCTTT.

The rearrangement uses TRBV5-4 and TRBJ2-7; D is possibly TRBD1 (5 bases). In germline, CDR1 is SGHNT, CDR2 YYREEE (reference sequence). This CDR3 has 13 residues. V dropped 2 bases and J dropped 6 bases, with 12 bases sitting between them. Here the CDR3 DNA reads TGTGCCAGCAGCTTTGGGGCGCCGGGCGAGCAGTACTTC. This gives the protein CASSFGAPGEQYF.

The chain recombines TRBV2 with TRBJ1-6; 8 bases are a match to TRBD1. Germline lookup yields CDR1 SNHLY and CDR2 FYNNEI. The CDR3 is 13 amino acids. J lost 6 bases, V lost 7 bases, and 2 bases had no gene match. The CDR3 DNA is TGTGCCAGCATTGGACAGGGTAATTCACCCCTCCACTTT. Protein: CASIGQGNSPLHF.

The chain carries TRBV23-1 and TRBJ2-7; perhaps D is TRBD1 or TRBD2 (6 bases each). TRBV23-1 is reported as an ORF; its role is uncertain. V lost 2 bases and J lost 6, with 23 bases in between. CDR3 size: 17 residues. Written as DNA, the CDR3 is TGCGCCAGCAGTCAACTTACCCCGACGGGGGCTCCTTTCGAGCAGTACTTC. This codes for CASSQLTPTGAPFEQYF.

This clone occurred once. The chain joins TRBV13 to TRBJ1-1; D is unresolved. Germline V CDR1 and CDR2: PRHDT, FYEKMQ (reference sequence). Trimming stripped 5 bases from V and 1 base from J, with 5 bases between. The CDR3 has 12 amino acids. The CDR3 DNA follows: TGTGCCAGCAGCCCGGAGAACACTGAAGCTTTCTTT. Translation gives CASSPENTEAFF.

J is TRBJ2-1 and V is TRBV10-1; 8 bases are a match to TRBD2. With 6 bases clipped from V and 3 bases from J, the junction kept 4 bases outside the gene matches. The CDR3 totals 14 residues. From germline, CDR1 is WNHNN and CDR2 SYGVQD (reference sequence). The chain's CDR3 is CASSLSGNYNEQFF. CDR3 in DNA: TGCGCCAGCAGCCTTAGCGGGAACTACAATGAGCAGTTCTTC.

CDR3 bases: TGTGCCAGCAGCCCGGGGCATAACCCAAGGACCCAGTACTTC. Protein product: CASSPGHNPRTQYF. The chain joins TRBV7-3 to TRBJ2-5, with D perhaps TRBD1 or TRBD2 (5 bases each). From germline, CDR1 is SGHTA and CDR2 FQGTGA. Between the trimmed V and J ends, which lost 5 bases and 7 bases, there was a span of 17 bases. CDR3 length equals 14 residues.

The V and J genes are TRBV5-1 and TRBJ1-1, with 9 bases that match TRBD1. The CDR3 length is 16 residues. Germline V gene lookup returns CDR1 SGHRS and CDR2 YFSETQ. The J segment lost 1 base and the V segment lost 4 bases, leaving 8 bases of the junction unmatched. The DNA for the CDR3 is TGCGCCAGCAGCCCCCCTCCGGGACAGGGGAACACTGAAGCTTTCTTT. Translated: CASSPPPGQGNTEAFF.

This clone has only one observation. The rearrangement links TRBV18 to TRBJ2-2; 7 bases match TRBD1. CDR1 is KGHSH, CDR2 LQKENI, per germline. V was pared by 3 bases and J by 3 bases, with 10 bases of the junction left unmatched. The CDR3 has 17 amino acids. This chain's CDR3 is CASSPPTGSSDTGELFF. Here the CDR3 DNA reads TGTGCCAGCTCACCTCCGACAGGGTCCAGTGACACCGGGGAGCTGTTTTTT.

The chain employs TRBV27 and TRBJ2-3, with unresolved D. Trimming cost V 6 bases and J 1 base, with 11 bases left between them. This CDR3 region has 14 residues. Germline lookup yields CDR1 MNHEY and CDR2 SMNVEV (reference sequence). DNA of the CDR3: TGTGCCAGCAGCCTTTTTACCGGCACAGATACGCAGTATTTT. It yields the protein CASSLFTGTDTQYF.

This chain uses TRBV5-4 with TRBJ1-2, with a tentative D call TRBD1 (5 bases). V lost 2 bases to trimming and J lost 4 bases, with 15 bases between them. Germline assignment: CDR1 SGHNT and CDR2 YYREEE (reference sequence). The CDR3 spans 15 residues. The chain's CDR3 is CASSFDRTGGYGYTF. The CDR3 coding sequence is TGTGCCAGCAGCTTTGACCGGACCGGGGGCTATGGCTACACCTTC.

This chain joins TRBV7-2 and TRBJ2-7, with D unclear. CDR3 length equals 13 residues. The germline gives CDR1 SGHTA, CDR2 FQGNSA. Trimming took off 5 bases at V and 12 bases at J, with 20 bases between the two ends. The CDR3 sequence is CASSPLSTTTAYF. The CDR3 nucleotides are TGTGCCAGCAGCCCCCTTTCTACAACTACCGCGTACTTC.

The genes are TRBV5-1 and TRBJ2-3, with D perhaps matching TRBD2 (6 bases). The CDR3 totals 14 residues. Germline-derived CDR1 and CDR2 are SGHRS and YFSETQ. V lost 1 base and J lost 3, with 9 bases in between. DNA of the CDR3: TGCGCCAGCAGCTTGTTGACTAGTACAGATACGCAGTATTTT. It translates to CASSLLTSTDTQYF.

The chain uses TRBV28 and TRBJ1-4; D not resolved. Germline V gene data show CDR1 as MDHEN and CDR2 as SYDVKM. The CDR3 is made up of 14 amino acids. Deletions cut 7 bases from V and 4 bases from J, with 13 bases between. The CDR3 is CASNVRAHNEKLFF. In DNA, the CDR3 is TGTGCCAGCAATGTACGGGCCCATAATGAAAAACTGTTTTTT.

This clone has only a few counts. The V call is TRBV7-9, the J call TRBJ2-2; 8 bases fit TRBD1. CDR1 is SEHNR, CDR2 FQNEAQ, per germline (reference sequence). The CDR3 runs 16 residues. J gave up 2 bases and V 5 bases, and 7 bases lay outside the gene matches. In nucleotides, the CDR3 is TGTGCCAGCAGCCGGCAGGGGGCCTTAAACACCGGGGAGCTGTTTTTT. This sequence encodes CASSRQGALNTGELFF.

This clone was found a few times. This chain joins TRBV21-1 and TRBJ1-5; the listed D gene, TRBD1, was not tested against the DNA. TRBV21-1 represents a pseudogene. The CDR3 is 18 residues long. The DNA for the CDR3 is TGTGCCAGCAGCAAAGGTCGGAGGACAGTCTATAGCAATCAGCCCCAGCATTTT. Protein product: CASSKGRRTVYSNQPQHF.

CDR3 sequence: CASSLGTGGEQYF. The CDR3 DNA sequence: TGTGCCAGCAGCTTAGGTACAGGGGGCGAGCAGTACTTC. The chain joins TRBV11-2 to TRBJ2-7; TRBD1 agrees at 8 bases. The CDR3 is 13 amino acids. Unmatched junction bases numbered 2, after V lost 1 base and J lost 6 bases. Germline-derived CDR1 and CDR2 are SGHAT and FQNNGV. The variable domain in full, with the rest retrieved from reference TRBV11-2 and TRBJ2-7, is EAGVAQSPRYKIIEKRQSVAFWCNPISGHATLYWYQQILGQGPKLLIQFQNNGVVDDSQLPKDRFSAERLKGVDSTLKIQPAKLEDSAVYLCASSLGTGGEQYFGPGTRLTVT.

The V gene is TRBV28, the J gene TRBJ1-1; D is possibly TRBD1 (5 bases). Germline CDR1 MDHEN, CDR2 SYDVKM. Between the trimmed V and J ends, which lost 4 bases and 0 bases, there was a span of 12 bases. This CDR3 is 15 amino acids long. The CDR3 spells CASSSSGLVNTEAFF. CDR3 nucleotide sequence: TGTGCCAGCAGTTCCTCGGGGCTGGTGAACACTGAAGCTTTCTTT. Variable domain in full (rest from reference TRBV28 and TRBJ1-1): DVKVTQSSRYLVKRTGEKVFLECVQDMDHENMFWYRQDPGLGLRLIYFSYDVKMKEKGDIPEGYSVSREKKERFSLILESASTNQTSMYLCASSSSGLVNTEAFFGQGTRLTVV.

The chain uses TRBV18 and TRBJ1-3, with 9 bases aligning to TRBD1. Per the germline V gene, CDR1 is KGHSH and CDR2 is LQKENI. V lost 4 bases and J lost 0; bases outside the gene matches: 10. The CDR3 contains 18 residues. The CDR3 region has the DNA TGTGCCAGCTCACGATCCGACAGGGGGACGACCTCTGGAAACACCATATATTTT. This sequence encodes CASSRSDRGTTSGNTIYF.

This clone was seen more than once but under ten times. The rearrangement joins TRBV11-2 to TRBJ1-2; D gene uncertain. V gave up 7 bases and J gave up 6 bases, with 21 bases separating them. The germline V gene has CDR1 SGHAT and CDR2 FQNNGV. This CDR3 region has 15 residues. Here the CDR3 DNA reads TGTGCCAGCACCGATTTTCATGGGAAGAGGAATGGCTACACCTTC. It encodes CASTDFHGKRNGYTF.

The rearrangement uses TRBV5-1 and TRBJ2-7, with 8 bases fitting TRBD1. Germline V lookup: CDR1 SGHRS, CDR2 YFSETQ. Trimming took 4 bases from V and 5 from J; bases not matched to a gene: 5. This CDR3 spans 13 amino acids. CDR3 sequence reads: CASSMTGVNEQYF. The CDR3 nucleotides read TGCGCCAGCAGCATGACAGGGGTCAACGAGCAGTACTTC.

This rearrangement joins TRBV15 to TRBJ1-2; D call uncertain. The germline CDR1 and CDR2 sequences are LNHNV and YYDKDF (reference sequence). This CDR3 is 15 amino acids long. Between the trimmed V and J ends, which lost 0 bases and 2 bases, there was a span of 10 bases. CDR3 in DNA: TGTGCCACCAGCAGAGATCAGTGGCAGAACTATGGCTACACCTTC. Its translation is CATSRDQWQNYGYTF.

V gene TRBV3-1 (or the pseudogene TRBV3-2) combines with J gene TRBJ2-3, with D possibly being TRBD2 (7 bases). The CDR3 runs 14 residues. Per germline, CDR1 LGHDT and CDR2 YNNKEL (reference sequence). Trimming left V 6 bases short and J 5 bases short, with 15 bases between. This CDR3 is CASREGGRGDTQYF. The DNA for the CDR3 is TGTGCCAGCAGAGAGGGGGGGCGGGGAGATACGCAGTATTTT.

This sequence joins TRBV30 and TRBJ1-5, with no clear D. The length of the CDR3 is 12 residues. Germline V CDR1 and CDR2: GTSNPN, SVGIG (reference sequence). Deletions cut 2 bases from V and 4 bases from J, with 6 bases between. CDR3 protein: CAWSSGNQPQHF. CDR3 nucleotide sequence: TGTGCCTGGAGTTCCGGGAATCAGCCCCAGCATTTT.